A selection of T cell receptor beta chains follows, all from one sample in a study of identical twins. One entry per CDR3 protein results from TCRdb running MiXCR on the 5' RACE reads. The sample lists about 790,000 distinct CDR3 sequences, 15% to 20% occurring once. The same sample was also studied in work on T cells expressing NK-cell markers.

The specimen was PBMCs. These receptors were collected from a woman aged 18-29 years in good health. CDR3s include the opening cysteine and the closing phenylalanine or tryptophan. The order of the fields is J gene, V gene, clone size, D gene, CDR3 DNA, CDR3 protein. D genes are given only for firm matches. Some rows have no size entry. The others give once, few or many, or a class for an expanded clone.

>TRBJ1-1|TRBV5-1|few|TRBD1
TGCGCCAGCAGCTTGGCAACAGGGGTTGGGGCTGAAGCTTTCTTT
CASSLATGVGAEAFF
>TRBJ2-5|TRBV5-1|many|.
TGTGCCAGCAGTCCGGGGCCTGAAGAGACCCAGTACTTC
CASSPGPEETQYF
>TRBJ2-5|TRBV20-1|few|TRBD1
TGCAGTCCCCGGGACAGTTTATACCAAGAGACCCAGTACTTC
CSPRDSLYQETQYF
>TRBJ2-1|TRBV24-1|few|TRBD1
TGTGCCACCAGTGATTCGCCGGGACAGGGGGCGAATGAGCAGTTCTTC
CATSDSPGQGANEQFF
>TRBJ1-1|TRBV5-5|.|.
TGTGCCAGCAGCCGGGACGGTGAAGCTTTCTTT
CASSRDGEAFF
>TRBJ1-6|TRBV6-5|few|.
TGTGCCAGCAGTTACGGCGGCGGTTATTCACCCCTCCACTTT
CASSYGGGYSPLHF
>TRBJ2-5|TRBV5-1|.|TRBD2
TGCGCCAGCAGCTTTATGACTAGCGGGGAGACCCAGTACTTC
CASSFMTSGETQYF
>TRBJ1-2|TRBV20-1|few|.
TGCAGTGGAAACTATGGCTACACCTTC
CSGNYGYTF
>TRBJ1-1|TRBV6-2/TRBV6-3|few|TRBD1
TGTGCCAGCACCCCAAGGCGGACAGGGGGCACGAACACTGAAGCTTTCTTT
CASTPRRTGGTNTEAFF
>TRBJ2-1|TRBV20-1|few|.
TGCAGTGCTCAGGGGCGTCTGGCTCTCCGGTTCTTC
CSAQGRLALRFF
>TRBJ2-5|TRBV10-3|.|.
TGTGCCATCAGCCGGGGTAGCGGTACCCAAGAGACCCAGTACTTC
CAISRGSGTQETQYF
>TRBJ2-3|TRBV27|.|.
TGTGCCAGCAGCTCTACCGGGACGCTGGCCATCACAGATACGCAGTATTTT
CASSSTGTLAITDTQYF
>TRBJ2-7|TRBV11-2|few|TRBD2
TGTGCCAGCAGCTTAGGTCCTAGCGGGAGAGATGAGCAGTACTTC
CASSLGPSGRDEQYF
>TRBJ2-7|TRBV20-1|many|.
TGCAGTGCTCATACCCTACAGGGATCCTACGAGCAGTACTTC
CSAHTLQGSYEQYF
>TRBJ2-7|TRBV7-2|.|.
TGTGCCAGCAGCTTCAACAGGGTAGAGCAGTACTTC
CASSFNRVEQYF
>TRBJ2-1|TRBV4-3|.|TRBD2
TGCGCCAGCAGCCAAGATTGGATAGCGGGTTACAATGAGCAGTTCTTC
CASSQDWIAGYNEQFF
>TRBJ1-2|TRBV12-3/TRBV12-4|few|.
TGTGCCAGCAGTCCACGGACTTCACGAGGCTACACCTTC
CASSPRTSRGYTF
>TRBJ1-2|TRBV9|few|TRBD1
TGTGCCAGCAGCCCACGGACCGGACAGGGAGGTGGCTACACCTTC
CASSPRTGQGGGYTF
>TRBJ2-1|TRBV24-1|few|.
TGTGCCACCAGTGTTGCTGGGGAGCAGTTCTTC
CATSVAGEQFF
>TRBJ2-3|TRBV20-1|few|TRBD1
TGCAGTGCTAGTAGTACCGGGACAGGGGTCTTCGATACGCAGTATTTT
CSASSTGTGVFDTQYF
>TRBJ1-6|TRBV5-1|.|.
TGCGCCAGCAGCTTGACAGGGTTAGATTCACCCCTCCACTTT
CASSLTGLDSPLHF
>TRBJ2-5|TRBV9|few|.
TGTGCCAGCAGCGTAGGTGTTAGCGGCTACCAAGAGACCCAGTACTTC
CASSVGVSGYQETQYF
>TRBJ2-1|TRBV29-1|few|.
TGCAGCGCCCTACGCCCGGAGCAGTTCTTC
CSALRPEQFF
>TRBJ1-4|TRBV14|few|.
TGTGCCAGCAGCCAATCGTTCGGGACGGGTGAAAAACTGTTTTTT
CASSQSFGTGEKLFF
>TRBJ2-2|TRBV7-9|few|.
TGTGCCAGCAGCTTATATCTGAACACCGGGGAGCTGTTTTTT
CASSLYLNTGELFF
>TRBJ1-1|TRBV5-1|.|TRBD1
TGCGCCAGCAGGGGGACAGGGACGAACACTGAAGCTTTCTTT
CASRGTGTNTEAFF
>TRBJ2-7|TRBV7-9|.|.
TGTGCCAGCAGCTTATCTCACTTGGGGCGAGGGTCCTACGAGCAGTACTTC
CASSLSHLGRGSYEQYF
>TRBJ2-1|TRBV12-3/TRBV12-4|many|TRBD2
TGTGCCAGCCGTATAGCGGGAGACTACAATGAGCAGTTCTTC
CASRIAGDYNEQFF
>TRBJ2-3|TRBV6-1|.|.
TGTGCCAGCAGTCCCGAACACACAGATACGCAGTATTTT
CASSPEHTDTQYF
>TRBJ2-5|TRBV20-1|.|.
TGCAGTGCCCGAAGAGGTAGCGTCCAAGAGACCCAGTACTTC
CSARRGSVQETQYF
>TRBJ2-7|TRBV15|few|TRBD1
TGTGCCACCAGCAGAGACCTCGGGACAGACCACGAGCAGTACTTC
CATSRDLGTDHEQYF
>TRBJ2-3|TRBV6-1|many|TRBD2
TGTGCCAGCAGTCCTCTACTAGCGGGAAGGACAGATACGCAGTATTTT
CASSPLLAGRTDTQYF
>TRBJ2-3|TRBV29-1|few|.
TGCAGCGTTGAAGATTTATCAGGGGATCCCGATACGCAGTATTTT
CSVEDLSGDPDTQYF
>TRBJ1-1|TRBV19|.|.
TGTGCCAGTAGTATCTACAGGGCGGGCACTGAAGCTTTCTTT
CASSIYRAGTEAFF
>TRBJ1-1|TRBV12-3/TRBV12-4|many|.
TGTGCCAGCAGTTCCCAGGGTTTCGAAGCTTTCTTT
CASSSQGFEAFF
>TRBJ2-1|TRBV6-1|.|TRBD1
TGTGCCAGCAGGCCGGGACAGGCGTACAATGAGCAGTTCTTC
CASRPGQAYNEQFF
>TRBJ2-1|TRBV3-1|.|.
TGTGCCAGCAGCCACACGATCCGCGAGCAGTTCTTC
CASSHTIREQFF
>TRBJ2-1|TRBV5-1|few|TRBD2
TGCGCCAGCAGCTTGTCGGGGGGGCCCTATGAGCAGTTCTTC
CASSLSGGPYEQFF
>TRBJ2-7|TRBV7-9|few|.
TGTGCCAGCAGGCGGGCCAGCTCCTACGAGCAGTACTTC
CASRRASSYEQYF
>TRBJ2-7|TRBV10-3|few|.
TGTGCCATCAGTGGGGGCCGCCCGAGCTCCTACGAGCAGTACTTC
CAISGGRPSSYEQYF
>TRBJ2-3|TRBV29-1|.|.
TGCAGCACCACGGGCGCGGCGGGTCGCACAGATACGCAGTATTTT
CSTTGAAGRTDTQYF
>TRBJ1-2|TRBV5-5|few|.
TGTGCCAGCAGCCAAAATAGTCAGGGCTACACCTTC
CASSQNSQGYTF
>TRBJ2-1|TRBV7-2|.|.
TGTGCCAGCAGCCGACAACCCTCCGGGACGGTGAACAATGAGCAGTTCTTC
CASSRQPSGTVNNEQFF
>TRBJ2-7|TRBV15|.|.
TGTGCCACCAGCAGAGACCGAAGCTCCTACGAGCAGTACTTC
CATSRDRSSYEQYF
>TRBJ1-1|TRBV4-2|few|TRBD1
TGTGCCAGCGACAGTATCTATTGGGGACAGTGGGATCGGGGGACTGAAGCTTTCTTT
CASDSIYWGQWDRGTEAFF
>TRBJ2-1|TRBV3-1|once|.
TGTGCCAGCAGCCAAGTCGAGCTTCAGGAGCAGTTCTTC
CASSQVELQEQFF
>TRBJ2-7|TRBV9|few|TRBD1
TGTGCCAGCAGCGTAGAGGGACAGGACACCTACGAGCAGTACTTC
CASSVEGQDTYEQYF
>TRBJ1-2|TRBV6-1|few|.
TGTGCCAGCAGCAGAGAGAATAACTATGGCTACACCTTC
CASSRENNYGYTF
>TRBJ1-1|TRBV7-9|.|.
TGTGCCAGCAGTTTTGGGGATGAAGCTTTCTTT
CASSFGDEAFF
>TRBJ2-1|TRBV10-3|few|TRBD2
TGTGCCATCAACCCTAGCGGGGAGTACAATGAGCAGTTCTTC
CAINPSGEYNEQFF
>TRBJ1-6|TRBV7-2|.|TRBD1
TGTGCCAGCAGCTTAGGAGGGACAGGGGATTCACCCCTCCACTTT
CASSLGGTGDSPLHF
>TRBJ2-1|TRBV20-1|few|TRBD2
TGCAGTGCTAGAGATCAGGGAGTAAAACTAGCGGGAAGAAATGAGCAGTTCTTC
CSARDQGVKLAGRNEQFF
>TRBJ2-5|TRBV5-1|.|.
TGCGCCAGCAGCTTGCTCTTAACGGGGCAAGAGACCCAGTACTTC
CASSLLLTGQETQYF
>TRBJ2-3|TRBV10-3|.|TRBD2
TGTGCCAACGGAGCGGGAGCTGGAGATACGCAGTATTTT
CANGAGAGDTQYF
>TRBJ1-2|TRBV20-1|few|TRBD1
TGCAGTCATTCCGGGACAGGGGGTCGGGGCTACACCTTC
CSHSGTGGRGYTF
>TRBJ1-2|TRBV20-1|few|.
TGCAGTGTCTCCGGGGACAATAACTATGGCTACACCTTC
CSVSGDNNYGYTF
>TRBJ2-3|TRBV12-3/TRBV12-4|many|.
TGTGCCAGCAGTCCAGGAGGGAGCACAGATACGCAGTATTTT
CASSPGGSTDTQYF
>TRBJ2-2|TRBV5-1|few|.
TGCGCCAGCAGCCTCCTGCTAGGTAACACCGGGGAGCTGTTTTTT
CASSLLLGNTGELFF